This T cell receptor (beta chain) comes out of a study of shared clonotypes between healthy human individuals. Study-level findings and limits: Sharing across four donors was highest in naive CD4 (around 5%) and lowest in memory CD8 (about 0.4%). Only blood was sampled, and tissue TCR repertoires likely differ from blood ones.

Produced via immunoSEQ multiplex PCR; TCRdb's table is partial and in-frame only. The sample has fewer than 1.6 million clones, 97% to 99% seen once. The CDR3 contains 15 residues. Trimming at V came to 1 base and at J to 3 bases, leaving 4 bases not matched to a gene. CDR1 SGHVS and CDR2 FQNEAQ come from the germline V gene. This clone has just one count. Antigen unknown. The clonotype was recovered from a man in his thirties or forties in good health. Material: naive CD4+ T cells sorted from blood. Subset noted: CD45RA+ positively selected. J is TRBJ2-7 and V is TRBV7-8; 9 bases line up with TRBD2. The CDR3 loop reads CASSLEAGGYYEQYF. Here the CDR3 DNA reads TGTGCCAGCAGCTTAGAAGCGGGAGGCTACTACGAGCAGTACTTC.